Following are 15 T cell receptor beta chains from one sample sequenced in a study of cytomegalovirus exposure and HLA in healthy donors. Data came from immunoSEQ multiplex PCR; TCRdb stores just in-frame clones and leaves some out. Among 100,000 to 150,000 clones listed, around nine tenths were seen once. Material for sequencing was PBMCs. All receptors derive from a woman in her late teens or twenties in good health and CMV-seronegative.

CDR3 amino acids: CASSPFGRAGGYTF. CDR3 bases: TGTGCCAGCAGCCCGTTTGGGAGGGCTGGAGGCTACACCTTC. This chain joins TRBV7-9 and TRBJ1-2, with D uncertain. From germline, CDR1 is SEHNR and CDR2 FQNEAQ (reference sequence). Trimming shortened V by 5 bases and J by 8 bases, and 18 bases separated the two germline ends. The CDR3 loop spans 14 amino acids.

The chain recombines TRBV11-1 with TRBJ2-1; 7 positions match TRBD1. The CDR3 is 14 amino acids. Losses at the gene ends were 6 bases for V and 8 bases for J; bases not matched to a gene: 10. Germline V CDR1 and CDR2: SGHAT, FQDESV (reference sequence). The DNA for the CDR3 is TGTGCCAGCAGGGGGGAAAGGGGGCCCCATGAGCAGTTCTTC. Translated, it gives CASRGERGPHEQFF.

J is TRBJ1-2 and V is TRBV2; D is perhaps TRBD1 (5 bases). The ends were cut back, 6 bases at V and 7 bases at J, with 18 bases in the middle. Per germline, CDR1 SNHLY and CDR2 FYNNEI. The length of the CDR3 is 14 residues. CDR3 bases: TGTGCCAGCAGCGTGGGGGGGGGAGTCGGTGGCTACACCTTC. The encoded protein is CASSVGGGVGGYTF.

This chain uses TRBV2 with TRBJ2-7; 13 nucleotides match TRBD2. V lost 6 bases to trimming and J lost 2 bases; unmatched junction nucleotides: 4. Germline V gene sequence: CDR1 SNHLY, CDR2 FYNNEI. The CDR3 has 15 residues. The CDR3 spells CASREGLAGPYEQYF. The CDR3 DNA follows: TGTGCCAGCAGGGAGGGACTAGCGGGACCCTACGAGCAGTACTTC.

The CDR3: CASSIIAGGPKNIQYF. The CDR3 nucleotides are TGTGCCAGCAGCATAATAGCGGGGGGGCCCAAAAACATTCAGTACTTC. The chain joins TRBV7-6 to TRBJ2-4; 11 nucleotides agree with TRBD2. Germline V lookup: CDR1 SGHVS, CDR2 FNYEAQ. Trimming removed 5 bases from V and 2 bases from J; junction bases left unmatched: 5. The CDR3 totals 16 residues.

The rearrangement joins TRBV7-9 to TRBJ1-1, with 8 bases matching TRBD1. CDR1 and CDR2 (germline): SEHNR, FQNEAQ (reference sequence). The CDR3 totals 15 residues. V lost 1 base, J lost 9 bases, and 10 bases stayed unmatched. The CDR3 region is CASSLGAGGDHKAFF. The DNA of the CDR3 is TGTGCCAGCAGCTTAGGGGCAGGGGGCGATCATAAAGCTTTCTTT.

This chain joins TRBV7-2 and TRBJ2-7; D is unclear. Trimming removed 4 bases from V and 0 bases from J, with 13 bases in between. Germline CDR1 and CDR2: SGHTA and FQGNSA. The CDR3 has 15 residues. In DNA, the CDR3 is TGTGCCAGCAGCTCAAGCAGGTTAAGCTCCTACGAGCAGTACTTC. Its translation: CASSSSRLSSYEQYF.

This clone was recorded a few times. The chain carries TRBV30 and TRBJ1-2, with D uncertain. The V gene's germline CDR1 is GTSNPN and CDR2 SVGIG (reference sequence). V was shortened by 1 base and J by 5 bases, with 5 bases between the two germline ends. The CDR3 covers 11 residues. The CDR3 sequence is CAWSEQYGYTF. The DNA for the CDR3 is TGTGCCTGGAGTGAACAGTATGGCTACACCTTC.

The chain joins TRBV5-4 to TRBJ2-7; D unclear. The V end lost 0 bases, the J end lost 0 bases, and 4 bases lay between the germline ends. Germline values: CDR1 SGHNT, CDR2 YYREEE (reference sequence). This CDR3 is 13 amino acids long. CDR3 protein: CASSLDISYEQYF. CDR3 in DNA: TGTGCCAGCAGCTTGGACATCTCCTACGAGCAGTACTTC.

This clone was picked up one time. The chain couples TRBV15 to TRBJ2-3, with 7 positions matching TRBD2. The length of the CDR3 is 16 residues. The germline CDR1 and CDR2 sequences are LNHNV and YYDKDF (reference sequence). The junction had 9 bases not matched to a gene; V was cut back by 6 bases and J by 0 bases. The DNA of the CDR3 is TGTGCCACCAGTCCCGAGCTAGCGGTTAGCACAGATACGCAGTATTTT. Encoded protein: CATSPELAVSTDTQYF.

The chain is built from TRBV5-6 and TRBJ1-1; 9 bases map to TRBD1. Trimming removed 4 bases from V and 4 bases from J; junction bases left unmatched: 2. CDR3 length: 13 amino acids. Germline V gene sequence: CDR1 SGHDT, CDR2 YYEEEE. CDR3 amino acids: CASSMTGGTEAFF. For the CDR3, the DNA is TGTGCCAGCAGCATGACAGGGGGCACTGAAGCTTTCTTT.

V usage is TRBV5-8 and J usage is TRBJ2-2; maybe TRBD2 (6 bases). The CDR3 is made up of 16 amino acids. Germline V gene data show CDR1 as SGHTS and CDR2 as YDEGEE. Between the trimmed V and J ends, which lost 4 bases and 1 base, there was a span of 14 bases. CDR3 DNA sequence: TGTGCCAGCAGCGCCTTGTTGGGAGGGAACACCGGGGAGCTGTTTTTT. Translation gives CASSALLGGNTGELFF.

V and J are TRBV5-1 and TRBJ1-5; D unresolved. The CDR3 length is 13 residues. V was clipped by 1 base and J by 5 bases, with 7 bases between them. Germline lookup yields CDR1 SGHRS and CDR2 YFSETQ. The CDR3 is CASSLSGYQPQHF. DNA of the CDR3: TGCGCCAGCAGCTTGAGCGGTTATCAGCCCCAGCATTTT.

The rearrangement links TRBV5-1 to TRBJ2-6, with D possibly TRBD2 on 5 matching bases. Germline V gene data show CDR1 as SGHRS and CDR2 as YFSETQ. The CDR3 extends over 16 amino acids. The V and J ends lost 4 bases and 2 bases respectively, with 13 bases between them. CDR3 loop: CASSKGTGTGANVLTF. CDR3 sequence (DNA): TGCGCCAGCAGCAAGGGCACGGGAACTGGGGCCAACGTCCTGACTTTC.

The rearrangement uses TRBV7-8 and TRBJ1-5; weak D call: TRBD1 (6 bases). There are 15 residues in the CDR3. Per the germline V gene, CDR1 is SGHVS and CDR2 is FQNEAQ. Trimming left V 1 base short and J 4 bases short, with 11 bases between. CDR3 amino acids: CASSLEGGRNQPQHF. The CDR3 bases are TGTGCCAGCAGCTTAGAAGGGGGTAGGAATCAGCCCCAGCATTTT.